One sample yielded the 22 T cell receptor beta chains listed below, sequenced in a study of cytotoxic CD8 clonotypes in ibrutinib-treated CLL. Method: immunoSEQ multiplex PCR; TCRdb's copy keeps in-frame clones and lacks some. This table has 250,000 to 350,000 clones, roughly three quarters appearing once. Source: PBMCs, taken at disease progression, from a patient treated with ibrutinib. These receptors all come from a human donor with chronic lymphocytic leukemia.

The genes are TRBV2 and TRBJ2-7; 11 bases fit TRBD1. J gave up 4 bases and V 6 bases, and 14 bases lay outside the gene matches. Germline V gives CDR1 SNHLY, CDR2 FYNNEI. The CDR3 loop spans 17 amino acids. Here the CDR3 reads CASRLRTGGYYWYEQYF. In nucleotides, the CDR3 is TGTGCCAGCAGGCTTCGGACAGGGGGCTATTACTGGTACGAGCAGTACTTC.

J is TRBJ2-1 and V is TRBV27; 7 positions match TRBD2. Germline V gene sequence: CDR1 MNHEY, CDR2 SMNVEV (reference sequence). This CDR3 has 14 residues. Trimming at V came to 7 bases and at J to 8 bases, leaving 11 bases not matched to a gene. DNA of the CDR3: TGTGCCAGCACGGCGGGAGACGGTGTGGATGAGCAGTTCTTC. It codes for CASTAGDGVDEQFF.

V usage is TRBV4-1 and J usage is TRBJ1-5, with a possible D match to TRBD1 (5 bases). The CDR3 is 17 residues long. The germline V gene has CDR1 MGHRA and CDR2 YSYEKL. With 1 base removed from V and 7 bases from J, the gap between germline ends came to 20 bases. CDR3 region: CASSQVLVSGRRQPQHF. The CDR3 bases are TGCGCCAGCAGCCAAGTCCTCGTCTCGGGGCGGCGACAGCCCCAGCATTTT.

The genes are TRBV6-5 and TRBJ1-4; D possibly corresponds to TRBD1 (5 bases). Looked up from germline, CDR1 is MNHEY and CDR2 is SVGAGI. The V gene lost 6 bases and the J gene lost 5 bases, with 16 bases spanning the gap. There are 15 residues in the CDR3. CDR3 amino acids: CASSYSRDGNEKLFF. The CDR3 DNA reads TGTGCCAGCAGCTATTCCCGGGACGGGAATGAAAAACTGTTTTTT.

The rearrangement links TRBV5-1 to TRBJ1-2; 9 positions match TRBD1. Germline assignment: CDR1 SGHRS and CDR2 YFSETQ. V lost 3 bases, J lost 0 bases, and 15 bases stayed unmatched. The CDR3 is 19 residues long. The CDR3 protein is CASSSAPPGQGMANYGYTF. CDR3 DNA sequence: TGCGCCAGCAGCTCCGCCCCTCCGGGACAGGGAATGGCTAACTATGGCTACACCTTC.

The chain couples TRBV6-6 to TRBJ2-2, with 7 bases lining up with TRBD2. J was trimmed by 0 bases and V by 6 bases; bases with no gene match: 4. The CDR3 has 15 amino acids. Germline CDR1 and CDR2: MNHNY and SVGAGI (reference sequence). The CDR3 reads CASSLAEPNTGELFF. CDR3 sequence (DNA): TGTGCCAGCAGCCTAGCGGAGCCGAACACCGGGGAGCTGTTTTTT.

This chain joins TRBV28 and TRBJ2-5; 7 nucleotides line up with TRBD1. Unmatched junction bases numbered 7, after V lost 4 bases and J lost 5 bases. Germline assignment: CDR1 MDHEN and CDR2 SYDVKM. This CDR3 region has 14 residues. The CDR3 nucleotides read TGTGCCAGCAGTTCGACAGGGTTTGGTGAGACCCAGTACTTC. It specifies CASSSTGFGETQYF.

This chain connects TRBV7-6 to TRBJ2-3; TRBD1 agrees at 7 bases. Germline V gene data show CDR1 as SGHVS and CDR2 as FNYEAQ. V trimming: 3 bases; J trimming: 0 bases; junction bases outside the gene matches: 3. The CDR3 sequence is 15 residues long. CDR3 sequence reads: CASSFGTVSTDTQYF. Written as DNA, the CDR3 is TGTGCCAGCAGCTTCGGGACAGTCAGCACAGATACGCAGTATTTT.

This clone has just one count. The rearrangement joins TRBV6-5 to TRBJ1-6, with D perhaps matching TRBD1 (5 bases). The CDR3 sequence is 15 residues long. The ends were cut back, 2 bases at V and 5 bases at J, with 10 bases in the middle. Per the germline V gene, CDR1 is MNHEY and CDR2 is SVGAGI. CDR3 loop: CASSYQDSDNSPLHF. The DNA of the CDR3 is TGTGCCAGCAGTTACCAAGACAGTGATAATTCACCCCTCCACTTT.

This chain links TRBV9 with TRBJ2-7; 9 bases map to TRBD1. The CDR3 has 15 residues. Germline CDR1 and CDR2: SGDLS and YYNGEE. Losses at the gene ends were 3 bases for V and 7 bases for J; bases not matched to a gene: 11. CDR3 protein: CASSASGTGRGEQYF. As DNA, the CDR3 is TGTGCCAGCAGCGCCTCCGGGACAGGGCGCGGGGAGCAGTACTTC.

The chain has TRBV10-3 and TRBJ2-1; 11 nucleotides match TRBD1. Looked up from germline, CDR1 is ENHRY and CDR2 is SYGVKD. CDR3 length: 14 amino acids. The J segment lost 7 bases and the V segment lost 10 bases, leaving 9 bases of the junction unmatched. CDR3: CATAPGQGVNEQFF. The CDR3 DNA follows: TGTGCCACCGCACCGGGACAGGGGGTTAATGAGCAGTTCTTC.

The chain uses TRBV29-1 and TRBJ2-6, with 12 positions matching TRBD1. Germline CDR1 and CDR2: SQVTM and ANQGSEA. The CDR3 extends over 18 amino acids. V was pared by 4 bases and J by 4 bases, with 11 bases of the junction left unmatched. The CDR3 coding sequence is TGCAGCGTTGCGTTAAACCGGGACAGGGGGCCAGGGGCCAACGTCCTGACTTTC. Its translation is CSVALNRDRGPGANVLTF.

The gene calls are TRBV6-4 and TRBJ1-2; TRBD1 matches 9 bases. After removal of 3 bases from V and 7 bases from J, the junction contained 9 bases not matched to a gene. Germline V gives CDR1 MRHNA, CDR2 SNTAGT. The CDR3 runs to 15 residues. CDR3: CASSDEDRGSCGYTF. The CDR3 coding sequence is TGTGCCAGCAGTGATGAGGACAGGGGTTCTTGTGGCTACACCTTC.

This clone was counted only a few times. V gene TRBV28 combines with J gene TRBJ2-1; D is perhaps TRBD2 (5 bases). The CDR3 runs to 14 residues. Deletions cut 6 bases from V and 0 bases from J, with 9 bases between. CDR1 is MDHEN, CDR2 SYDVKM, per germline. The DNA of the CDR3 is TGTGCCAGCAGCGCCGCGGGCTCCTACAATGAGCAGTTCTTC. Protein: CASSAAGSYNEQFF.

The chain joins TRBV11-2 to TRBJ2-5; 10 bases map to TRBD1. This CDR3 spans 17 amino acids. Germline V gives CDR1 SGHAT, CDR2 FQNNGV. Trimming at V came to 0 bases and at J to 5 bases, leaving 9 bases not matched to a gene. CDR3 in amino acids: CASSLDKGQGMGETQYF. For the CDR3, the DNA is TGTGCCAGCAGCTTAGATAAGGGACAGGGGATGGGCGAGACCCAGTACTTC.

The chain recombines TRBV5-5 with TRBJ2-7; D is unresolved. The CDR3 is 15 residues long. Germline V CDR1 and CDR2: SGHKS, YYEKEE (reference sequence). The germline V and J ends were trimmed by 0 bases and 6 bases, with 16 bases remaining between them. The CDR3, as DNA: TGTGCCAGCAGCTTGGGGGCAGGCGGTATGACCGAGCAGTACTTC. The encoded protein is CASSLGAGGMTEQYF.

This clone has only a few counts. The CDR3 DNA is TGTGCCATCAGTGAACAGCTTAAATACTCCTACAATGAGCAGTTCTTC. It specifies CAISEQLKYSYNEQFF. The chain joins TRBV10-3 to TRBJ2-1; no clear D. The V gene lost 3 bases and the J gene lost 0 bases, with 12 bases spanning the gap. Per germline, CDR1 ENHRY and CDR2 SYGVKD. The CDR3 length is 16 residues.

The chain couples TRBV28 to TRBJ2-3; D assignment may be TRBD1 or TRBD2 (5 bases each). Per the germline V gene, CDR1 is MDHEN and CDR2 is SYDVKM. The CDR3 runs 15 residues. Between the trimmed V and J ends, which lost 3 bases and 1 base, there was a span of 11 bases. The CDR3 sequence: CASSFWGSGTDTQYF. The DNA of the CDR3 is TGTGCCAGCAGTTTCTGGGGGAGTGGCACAGATACGCAGTATTTT.

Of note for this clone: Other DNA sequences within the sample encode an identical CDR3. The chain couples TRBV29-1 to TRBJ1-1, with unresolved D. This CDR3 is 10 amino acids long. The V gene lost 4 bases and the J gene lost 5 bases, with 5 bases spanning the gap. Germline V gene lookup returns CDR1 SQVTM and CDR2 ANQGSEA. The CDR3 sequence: CSVVGTEAFF. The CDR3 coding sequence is TGCAGCGTTGTCGGGACTGAAGCTTTCTTT. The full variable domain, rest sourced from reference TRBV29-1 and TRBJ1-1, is SAVISQKPSRDICQRGTSLTIQCQVDSQVTMMFWYRQQPGQSLTLIATANQGSEATYESGFVIDKFPISRPNLTFSTLTVSNMSPEDSSIYLCSVVGTEAFFGQGTRLTVV.

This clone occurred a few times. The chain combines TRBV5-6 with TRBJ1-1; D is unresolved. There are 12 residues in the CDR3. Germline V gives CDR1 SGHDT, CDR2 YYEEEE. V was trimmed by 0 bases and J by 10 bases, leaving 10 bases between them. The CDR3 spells CASSLGSGGAFF. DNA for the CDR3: TGTGCCAGCAGCTTGGGGAGCGGAGGAGCTTTCTTT.

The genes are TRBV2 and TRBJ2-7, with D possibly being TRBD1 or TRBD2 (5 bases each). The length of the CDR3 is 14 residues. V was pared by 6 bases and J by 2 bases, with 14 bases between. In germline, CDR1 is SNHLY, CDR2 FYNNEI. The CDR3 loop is CASRYQGRAYEQYF. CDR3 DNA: TGTGCCAGCAGATATCAGGGACGGGCCTACGAGCAGTACTTC.

CDR3: CASAGSNEQYF. For the CDR3, the DNA is TGTGCCAGCGCAGGGAGCAACGAGCAGTACTTC. V is TRBV13 and J is TRBJ2-7, with D perhaps matching TRBD1 or TRBD2 (5 bases each). This CDR3 has 11 amino acids. The V end was cut by 8 bases, the J end by 5 bases, with 10 bases between. Germline V gene data show CDR1 as PRHDT and CDR2 as FYEKMQ (reference sequence).